This record looks at one T cell receptor beta chain sequence and its context. The entry originates in a study of blood T cell repertoires in COVID-19. Background on the study: Both acute and convalescent COVID-19 samples were obtained from the United States, Italy and Spain. T cells, B-cell-depleted T cells, or PBMCs provided the cDNA or gDNA that served as material.

V lost 6 bases and J lost 9; bases outside the gene matches: 14. The germline V gene encodes CDR1 MDHEN and CDR2 SYDVKM. The CDR3 loop spans 16 amino acids. Generated by immunoSEQ multiplex PCR, the TCRdb table keeps only in-frame clones and is missing some. The sample includes 200,000 to 300,000 clones, around 84% seen only once; the top ten take roughly 5%. Patients of the Seattle cohort, enrolled during active infection, were followed longitudinally. Sequencing used peripheral blood. This receptor was taken from an older woman with COVID-19, enrolled during active disease. This chain joins TRBV28 and TRBJ2-1, with 10 bases that match TRBD2. The CDR3 region is CASRGSGRASISEQFF. CDR3 bases: TGTGCCAGCAGGGGGAGCGGGAGGGCCTCTATTAGTGAGCAGTTCTTC.